This T cell receptor (beta chain) was sequenced during a study of technical replicates of blood from several donors. V lost 1 base to trimming and J lost 5 bases; unmatched junction nucleotides: 14. Germline V CDR1 and CDR2: SGHRS, YFSETQ. CDR3 length: 17 amino acids. Profiling relied on immunoSEQ multiplex PCR, and the TCRdb table lists in-frame clones only, not all of them. The sample yields tens of thousands of clones, about nine tenths seen once. The chain employs TRBV5-1 and TRBJ2-5, with TRBD1 matching 7 bases. Specimen: PBMCs. This TCR derives from a human donor in good health. Some clones in this sample may be carry-over from other donors' samples. Written as DNA, the CDR3 is TGCGCCAGCAGCTTGACGGACAGGTTAGTTGTGGGGGAGACCCAGTACTTC. It codes for CASSLTDRLVVGETQYF.